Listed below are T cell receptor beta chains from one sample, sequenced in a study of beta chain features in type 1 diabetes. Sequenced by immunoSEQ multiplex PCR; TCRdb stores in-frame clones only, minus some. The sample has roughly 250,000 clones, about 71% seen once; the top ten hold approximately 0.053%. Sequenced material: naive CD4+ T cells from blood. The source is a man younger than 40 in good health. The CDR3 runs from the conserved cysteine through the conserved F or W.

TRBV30	CASLREGQDEQFF
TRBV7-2	CASSLRPDRLTEAFF
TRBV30	CAWSEQGPGEAFF
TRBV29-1	CSVTRGGYNEQFF
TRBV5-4	CASSATGQGQETQYF
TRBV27	CASGGVGETQYF
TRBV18	CASSPGQALAKNIQYF
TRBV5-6	CASSLLATKNIQYF
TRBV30	CATRPASGIFGETQYF
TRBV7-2	CASSRGGFQETQYF
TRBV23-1	CASSQSAGTGRPRGGRTCYEQYF
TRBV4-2	CASSKTSGLYNEQFF
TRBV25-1	CASSGPRWNEQFF
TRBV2	CASIRGYGYTF
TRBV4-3	CASSRTARTEAFF
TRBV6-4	CASSGGGARGTDTQYF
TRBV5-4	CASRRGLAALEEHNEQFF
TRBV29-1	CSVGQLANTGELFF
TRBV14	CASSQERASDTQYF
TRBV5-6	CASSLRGGKETQYF
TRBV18	CASSPRGDTKNIQYF
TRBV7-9	CASSLVGQPQHF
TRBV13	CASSLKDRDAYEQYF
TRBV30	CAWVRTGSKTLNTEAFF
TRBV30	CAWSVRVSYNEQFF
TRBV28	CASSLSGDRVQTQYF
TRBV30	CAWTKRTRVGETQYF
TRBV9	CASSVASGIAYNEQFF
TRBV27	CASSPRGVTNSPLHF
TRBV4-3	CASSQVLAGGDNEQFF
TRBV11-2	CASSLGLGPYEQYF
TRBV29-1	CSVGSLTEAFF
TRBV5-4	CASSFGGGLVSNEQYF
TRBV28	CASTRTSGSTGELFF
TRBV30	CAWSVQVSPEAFF
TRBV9	CASSVTSGAYNEQFF
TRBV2	CASNPLGDTQYF
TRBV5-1	CASSSGQGKAFF
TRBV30	CAWSRGFPGSYNEQFF
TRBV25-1	CASSDAGDNSPLHF
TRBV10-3	CAISEPPGQESYNEQFF
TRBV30	CAWSRDRLGTEAFF
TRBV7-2	CASSLTQETQYF
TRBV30	CAWRPSGSTDTQYF
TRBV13	CASSPSLAGDQETQYF
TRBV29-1	CSGTSGSGSYNEQFF
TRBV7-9	CASSPQGTGAFGEQFF